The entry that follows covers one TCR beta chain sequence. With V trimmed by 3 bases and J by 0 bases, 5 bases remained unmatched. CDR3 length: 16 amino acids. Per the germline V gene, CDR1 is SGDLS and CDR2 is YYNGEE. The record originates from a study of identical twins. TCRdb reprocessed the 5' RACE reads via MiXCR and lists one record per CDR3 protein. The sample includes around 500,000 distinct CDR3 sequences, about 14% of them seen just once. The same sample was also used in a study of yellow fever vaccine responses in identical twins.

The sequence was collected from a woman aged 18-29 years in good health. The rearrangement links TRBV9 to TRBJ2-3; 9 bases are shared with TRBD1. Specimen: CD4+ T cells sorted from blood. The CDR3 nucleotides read TGTGCCAGCAGCGCACGGACAGGGGATAGCACAGATACGCAGTATTTT. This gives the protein CASSARTGDSTDTQYF. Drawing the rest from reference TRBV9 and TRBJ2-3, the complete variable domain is DSGVTQTPKHLITATGQRVTLRCSPRSGDLSVYWYQQSLDQGLQFLIQYYNGEERAKGNILERFSAQQFPDLHSELNLSSLELGDSALYFCASSARTGDSTDTQYFGPGTRLTVL.